This is a list of T cell receptor beta chains from one sample in a study of blood T cell repertoires in COVID-19. Here immunoSEQ multiplex PCR was the method, and the copy in TCRdb shows in-frame clones only, minus some. The sample holds 150,000 to 200,000 clones, 60% to 80% seen once. The source material was peripheral blood. These TCRs come from a woman between 65 and 79 years old with acute or convalescent COVID-19. Each CDR3 is given with its conserved first and last residue. The order of the fields is D gene, clone size, J gene, V gene, CDR3 DNA, CDR3 protein. The D gene is left open where the match is weak. The size entry is marked missing in some rows and otherwise reads once, few, many or a size class.

D: TRBD2; size: .; J: TRBJ2-1; V: TRBV7-9; DNA: TGTGCCAGCAGCCCCCGCCCGGGGACTAGCGAGGTAGGGTACAATGAGCAGTTCTTC; CDR3: CASSPRPGTSEVGYNEQFF
D: TRBD1; size: few; J: TRBJ2-7; V: TRBV7-9; DNA: TGTGCCAGCAGCCCAAGGACAGGGGGCGCGGATGAGCAGTACTTC; CDR3: CASSPRTGGADEQYF
D: TRBD2; size: .; J: TRBJ2-1; V: TRBV5-1; DNA: TGCGCCAGCAGCACATCAGCGGGACCCTACAATGAGCAGTTCTTC; CDR3: CASSTSAGPYNEQFF
D: TRBD1; size: .; J: TRBJ1-2; V: TRBV24-1; DNA: TGTGCCACCAGGGGACAGGGAAGACTGGGCTACACCTTC; CDR3: CATRGQGRLGYTF
D: .; size: few; J: TRBJ1-3; V: TRBV5-1; DNA: TGCGCCAGCAGCTTGGTGACAGGTCTCGCTGGAAACACCATATATTTT; CDR3: CASSLVTGLAGNTIYF
D: .; size: .; J: TRBJ1-1; V: TRBV5-1; DNA: TGCGCCAGCAGCGAATCCGCCCGGAGGAACACTGAAGCTTTCTTT; CDR3: CASSESARRNTEAFF
D: TRBD2; size: .; J: TRBJ2-7; V: TRBV4-1; DNA: TGCGCCAGCAGCCAAGTCTCCCTTGGACTAGCGGAGCTGGAGCAGTACTTC; CDR3: CASSQVSLGLAELEQYF
D: .; size: .; J: TRBJ2-7; V: TRBV2; DNA: TGTGCCAGCAGTGTACCATGGACTAACTCCTACGAGCAGTACTTC; CDR3: CASSVPWTNSYEQYF
D: .; size: .; J: TRBJ1-1; V: TRBV21-1; DNA: TGTGCCAGCAGCGAAACCCAGGGCCCCACTGAAGCTTTCTTT; CDR3: CASSETQGPTEAFF
D: TRBD2; size: few; J: TRBJ2-3; V: TRBV7-9; DNA: TGTGCCAGCAGCGGCGGGACTAGCGCGACTAGCACAGATACGCAGTATTTT; CDR3: CASSGGTSATSTDTQYF
D: TRBD2; size: .; J: TRBJ2-3; V: TRBV3-1/TRBV3-2; DNA: TGTGCCAGCAGCCTCCGAGCGGGAGAGACAGATACGCAGTATTTT; CDR3: CASSLRAGETDTQYF
D: .; size: .; J: TRBJ2-1; V: TRBV7-9; DNA: TGTGCCAGCAGACGGGACTCTTATTCTCAAATATACAATGAGCAGTTCTTC; CDR3: CASRRDSYSQIYNEQFF
D: .; size: .; J: TRBJ2-5; V: TRBV5-1; DNA: TGCGCCAGCCACGAGGGCCTTGGGTACCAAGAGACCCAGTACTTC; CDR3: CASHEGLGYQETQYF
D: TRBD1; size: .; J: TRBJ2-7; V: TRBV25-1; DNA: TGTGCCAGCACGATAAAACAGGGGCACACCGAAAACTCCTACGAGCAGTACTTC; CDR3: CASTIKQGHTENSYEQYF
D: .; size: .; J: TRBJ1-2; V: TRBV5-1; DNA: TGCGCCAGCAGCTTAGGACAATTGGATGGCTACACCTTC; CDR3: CASSLGQLDGYTF
D: TRBD2; size: .; J: TRBJ2-1; V: TRBV5-6; DNA: TGTGCCAGCGCCAGCGGGAGGACAATATCCTACAATGAGCAGTTCTTC; CDR3: CASASGRTISYNEQFF
D: TRBD1; size: .; J: TRBJ2-7; V: TRBV2; DNA: TGTGCCAGCAGTGTCTCCGGGACAGGGACCTACGAGCAGTACTTC; CDR3: CASSVSGTGTYEQYF
D: .; size: few; J: TRBJ1-2; V: TRBV2; DNA: TGTGCCAGCAGGCGGGAAGCGAAGGCCGCCGGGGGAGGCTACACCTTC; CDR3: CASRREAKAAGGGYTF
D: TRBD1; size: once; J: TRBJ2-5; V: TRBV6-5; DNA: TGTGCCAGCAGAGATGGGACAGGTTTACAAGAGACCCAGTACTTC; CDR3: CASRDGTGLQETQYF
D: .; size: .; J: TRBJ2-1; V: TRBV24-1; DNA: TGTGCCACCAGTGATTTGGCCTTGCCGCGAGGAGGCGGGGCCTTGAAGGATGAGCAGTTCTTC; CDR3: CATSDLALPRGGGALKDEQFF
D: .; size: .; J: TRBJ1-1; V: TRBV7-9; DNA: TGTGCCAGCAGCTTAGATCAGGGCACTGAAGCTTTCTTT; CDR3: CASSLDQGTEAFF
D: .; size: .; J: TRBJ2-2; V: TRBV5-4; DNA: TGTGCCAGCAGCCCAAGCGGGACCCCAGGAGGGGGCGGGGAGCTGTTTTTT; CDR3: CASSPSGTPGGGGELFF
D: .; size: .; J: TRBJ2-5; V: TRBV7-7; DNA: TGTGCCAGCAGCTTAGCGGGAGTCGGTCAAGAGACCCAGTACTTC; CDR3: CASSLAGVGQETQYF
D: TRBD1; size: .; J: TRBJ2-7; V: TRBV7-3; DNA: TGTGCCAGCAGCTCGGAGGGGACAGGGATGCTCCACGAGCAGTACTTC; CDR3: CASSSEGTGMLHEQYF
D: .; size: .; J: TRBJ2-7; V: TRBV9; DNA: TGTGCCAGCAGCGTAGGTATCTCTAAAAGCGAGCAGTACTTC; CDR3: CASSVGISKSEQYF
D: .; size: .; J: TRBJ2-5; V: TRBV21-1; DNA: TGTGCCAGCAGCAAAGCGGGTAACTTACAGGGGGGGGAGACCCAGTACTTC; CDR3: CASSKAGNLQGGETQYF
D: TRBD2; size: .; J: TRBJ2-3; V: TRBV19; DNA: TGTGCCAGTAATACGGGGGGTTACGGGTCAGATACGCAGTATTTT; CDR3: CASNTGGYGSDTQYF
D: .; size: .; J: TRBJ2-7; V: TRBV6-5; DNA: TGTGCCAGCAGTTACTCGACCAGCGGAGACTACGAGCAGTACTTC; CDR3: CASSYSTSGDYEQYF
D: TRBD2; size: once; J: TRBJ2-2; V: TRBV7-2; DNA: TGTGCCAGCAGCTTAGGGGTATCTAGCGGGATTGCCGGGGAGCTGTTTTTT; CDR3: CASSLGVSSGIAGELFF